These 23 T cell receptor beta chains came from one sample sequenced in a study of T cells in Graves' hyperthyroidism and ophthalmopathy. TCR beta CDR3 regions were amplified from RNA. HTBI primers drove first-round RT-PCR of the TCR CDR3. TCRdb passed the multiplex PCR reads through MiXCR, listing each CDR3 protein once. The sample lists approximately 430,000 distinct CDR3 sequences; 15% to 17% were seen once. Sequencing input: blood. The receptors come from a woman in her late teens or twenties with Graves' hyperthyroidism.

As regards this clonotype: Relative to the germline gene, one junction end is altered; a read error may explain this. The chain uses TRBV7-9 and TRBJ2-2, with D perhaps TRBD2 (6 bases). The CDR3 covers 12 residues. Germline-derived CDR1 and CDR2 are SEHNR and FQNEAQ (reference sequence). The DNA for the CDR3 is TGTGCCAGCAGCTTAGAAACCGGGGGGCTGTTTTTT. Its protein is CASSLETGGLFF.

The CDR3 DNA is TGCAGTGCTAGAGATCATGGGTTCGTCGGCTACGAGCAGTACTTC. Translation gives CSARDHGFVGYEQYF. This sequence joins TRBV20-1 and TRBJ2-7; no firm D call. This CDR3 contains 15 residues. Trimming took off 0 bases at V and 3 bases at J, with 15 bases between the two ends. CDR1 DFQATT and CDR2 SNEGSKA come from the germline V gene (reference sequence).

The V gene is TRBV14, the J gene TRBJ2-3; 14 nucleotides line up with TRBD2. The CDR3 length is 18 residues. The V segment lost 2 bases and the J segment 4 bases; nucleotides outside the gene matches: 8. Germline V gene data show CDR1 as SGHDN and CDR2 as FVKESK. DNA for the CDR3: TGTGCCAGCAGCCAACCCGGACTAGCGGGAGGCCGGGCAGATACGCAGTATTTT. Its translation is CASSQPGLAGGRADTQYF.

This clonotype was counted many times. V usage is TRBV4-2 and J usage is TRBJ2-5; 7 bases match TRBD1. The CDR3 extends over 17 amino acids. V gave up 0 bases and J gave up 5 bases; unmatched junction bases: 12. Germline CDR1 is LGHNA and CDR2 is YNFKEQ. CDR3 DNA: TGTGCCAGCAGCCAAGATGGAGGACAGGCCACGGGGGAGACCCAGTACTTC. Residues: CASSQDGGQATGETQYF.

The chain has TRBV24-1 and TRBJ2-2; 9 bases line up with TRBD1. This CDR3 has 17 residues. Looked up from germline, CDR1 is KGHDR and CDR2 is SFDVKD. Unmatched junction bases numbered 12, after V lost 4 bases and J lost 7 bases. CDR3: CATSESRGTGSHGELFF. CDR3 DNA: TGTGCCACCAGTGAATCCCGGGGGACAGGGTCTCACGGGGAGCTGTTTTTT.

This clonotype was detected ten times or more. This chain links TRBV6-2 or TRBV6-3 with TRBJ1-5; no firm D call. Germline V gene lookup returns CDR1 MNHEY and CDR2 SVGEGT. The CDR3 runs to 17 residues. V was clipped by 0 bases and J by 0 bases, with 12 bases between them. CDR3 DNA: TGTGCCAGCAGTTACTCGATAAGATCGTATAGCAATCAGCCCCAGCATTTT. This encodes CASSYSIRSYSNQPQHF.

This clonotype was detected many times. The V call is TRBV11-2, the J call TRBJ1-1; D uncertain. This CDR3 has 14 amino acids. Germline CDR1 reads SGHAT; CDR2 reads FQNNGV. Trimming left V 4 bases short and J 6 bases short, with 15 bases between. In DNA form, the CDR3 reads TGTGCCAGCAGCTCCTCGGTAGGGCCCTCTGAAGCTTTCTTT. Its translation: CASSSSVGPSEAFF.

A few counts support this clonotype. The chain employs TRBV12-3 or TRBV12-4 and TRBJ2-6; D is uncertain. The CDR3 has 18 residues. The V and J ends lost 3 bases and 0 bases respectively, with 15 bases between them. CDR3 region: CASSFEQFFFSGANVLTF. The DNA of the CDR3 is TGTGCCAGCAGTTTTGAACAGTTCTTTTTCTCTGGGGCCAACGTCCTGACTTTC.

V and J are TRBV19 and TRBJ1-2; TRBD1 agrees at 9 bases. Losses at the gene ends were 3 bases for V and 4 bases for J; bases not matched to a gene: 6. Germline CDR1 is LNHDA and CDR2 is SQIVND (reference sequence). The CDR3 runs to 15 residues. The CDR3 region has the DNA TGTGCCAGTAGTATGGGACAGGGTGACTTCTATGGCTACACCTTC. Encoded protein: CASSMGQGDFYGYTF. Supplemented by reference TRBV19 and TRBJ1-2, the full variable domain reads DGGITQSPKYLFRKEGQNVTLSCEQNLNHDAMYWYRQDPGQGLRLIYYSQIVNDFQKGDIAEGYSVSREKKESFPLTVTSAQKNPTAFYLCASSMGQGDFYGYTFGSGTRLTVV.

This chain links TRBV29-1 with TRBJ2-5; 9 bases match TRBD2. From germline, CDR1 is SQVTM and CDR2 ANQGSEA. The CDR3 spans 14 residues. J was trimmed by 5 bases and V by 3 bases; bases with no gene match: 7. The CDR3 loop is CSVDPAGGYETQYF. The CDR3 DNA follows: TGCAGCGTTGACCCAGCGGGGGGCTATGAGACCCAGTACTTC.

In this sample, this clonotype turned up a few times. The genes are TRBV19 and TRBJ1-1, with D tentatively TRBD1 (5 bases). Trimming stripped 5 bases from V and 4 bases from J, with 17 bases between. Germline CDR1 reads LNHDA; CDR2 reads SQIVND (reference sequence). The CDR3 consists of 15 residues. CDR3: CASSLLGGSGTEAFF. CDR3 bases: TGTGCCAGTAGTCTCCTGGGGGGGAGTGGCACTGAAGCTTTCTTT.

With regard to this clonotype: One end of the junction fails to match germline, which may point to a read error. The V gene is TRBV9, the J gene TRBJ1-1; 9 nucleotides align to TRBD1. In germline, CDR1 is SGDLS, CDR2 YYNGEE. The CDR3 covers 15 residues. CDR3 DNA sequence: TGTGCCAACAGCGTAGGACAGGGGACAAACACTGAAGCTTTCTTT. Protein: CANSVGQGTNTEAFF.

This clonotype was detected only a few times. The chain recombines TRBV4-1 with TRBJ1-4; D is uncertain. Trimming pared 4 bases from V and 8 bases from J, leaving 11 bases between. Germline CDR1 MGHRA, CDR2 YSYEKL. The CDR3 is 13 amino acids. As DNA, the CDR3 is TGCGCCAGCAGCCCGACGGTGAAGGAAAAACTGTTTTTT. Protein product: CASSPTVKEKLFF.

The V gene is TRBV6-2 or TRBV6-3, the J gene TRBJ1-1; no definite D call. This CDR3 region has 13 residues. The germline CDR1 and CDR2 sequences are MNHEY and SVGEGT. Deletions cut 11 bases from V and 1 base from J, with 14 bases between. The CDR3 loop is CAGRSGPNTEAFF. CDR3 nucleotides: TGTGCCGGGCGAAGCGGTCCGAACACTGAAGCTTTCTTT.

The table lists this clonotype with many counts. This sequence joins TRBV7-2 and TRBJ2-5; no clear D. The CDR3 loop spans 12 amino acids. Trimming removed 6 bases from V and 8 bases from J, with 13 bases in between. CDR1 is SGHTA and CDR2 is FQGNSA in the germline V gene. CDR3 in DNA: TGTGCCAGCAGGCCACCACAATCTACCCAGTACTTC. It codes for CASRPPQSTQYF. Variable domain in full (rest from reference TRBV7-2 and TRBJ2-5): GAGVSQSPSNKVTEKGKDVELRCDPISGHTALYWYRQSLGQGLEFLIYFQGNSAPDKSGLPSDRFSAERTGGSVSTLTIQRTQQEDSAVYLCASRPPQSTQYFGPGTRLLVL.

This clonotype was found many times. The CDR3 DNA reads TGCAGTGCTAGAGATCAGGGGGACTACAATGAGCAGTTCTTC. Translation gives CSARDQGDYNEQFF. The chain combines TRBV20-1 with TRBJ2-1; 7 bases are a match to TRBD1. The CDR3 length is 14 residues. V lost 0 bases and J lost 3; bases outside the gene matches: 2. Germline V gene data show CDR1 as DFQATT and CDR2 as SNEGSKA (reference sequence).

This clonotype was seen many times. The chain employs TRBV27 and TRBJ2-5; D call uncertain. Trimming took off 0 bases at V and 5 bases at J, with 7 bases between the two ends. The CDR3 has 13 amino acids. The germline gives CDR1 MNHEY, CDR2 SMNVEV (reference sequence). CDR3 sequence reads: CASSLSRFETQYF. The CDR3 nucleotides are TGTGCCAGCAGTTTATCTAGATTCGAGACCCAGTACTTC.

This clonotype was detected a few times. This chain connects TRBV2 to TRBJ1-2; TRBD1 agrees at 8 bases. Per germline, CDR1 SNHLY and CDR2 FYNNEI. V lost 11 bases, J lost 2 bases, and 7 bases stayed unmatched. This CDR3 spans 13 amino acids. CDR3: CARNGQGNYGYTF. The CDR3 nucleotides read TGTGCCCGGAATGGACAGGGAAACTATGGCTACACCTTC. Full variable domain (remainder filled in from reference TRBV2 and TRBJ1-2): EPEVTQTPSHQVTQMGQEVILRCVPISNHLYFYWYRQILGQKVEFLVSFYNNEISEKSEIFDDQFSVERPDGSNFTLKIRSTKLEDSAMYFCARNGQGNYGYTFGSGTRLTVV.

Here the CDR3 reads CASSTGLGAFF. The CDR3 coding sequence is TGTGCCAGCAGTACAGGACTGGGAGCTTTCTTT. The chain links TRBV6-1 to TRBJ1-1; a weak D match, TRBD1 (5 bases). Trimming stripped 5 bases from V and 10 bases from J, with 11 bases between. The CDR3 has 11 amino acids. Germline CDR1 MNHNS, CDR2 SASEGT.

This clonotype was counted between two and nine times. The chain carries TRBV4-1 and TRBJ2-3; the match to TRBD2 covers 10 bases. Germline values: CDR1 MGHRA, CDR2 YSYEKL. The V segment lost 7 bases and the J segment 0 bases; nucleotides outside the gene matches: 1. This CDR3 has 14 amino acids. CDR3 DNA: TGCGCCAGCAAACTAGCGGGGAGCACAGATACGCAGTATTTT. Its protein product is CASKLAGSTDTQYF.

The J gene is TRBJ1-5, the V gene TRBV7-6, with a weak D call TRBD1 (5 bases). V lost 1 base and J lost 0, with 13 bases in between. The length of the CDR3 is 17 residues. The germline V gene encodes CDR1 SGHVS and CDR2 FNYEAQ. Here the CDR3 reads CASSLGHRGDSNQPQHF. The CDR3, as DNA: TGTGCCAGCAGCTTAGGCCATAGGGGCGATAGCAATCAGCCCCAGCATTTT.

There are many counts of this clonotype. This rearrangement joins TRBV5-6 to TRBJ1-1; 7 bases match TRBD1. The CDR3 covers 14 residues. The V gene's germline CDR1 is SGHDT and CDR2 YYEEEE. J gave up 5 bases and V 0 bases, and 4 bases lay outside the gene matches. The CDR3 here is CASSLAGGRTEAFF. The CDR3 DNA follows: TGTGCCAGCAGCTTGGCAGGGGGGAGGACTGAAGCTTTCTTT.

The table lists this clonotype with a few counts. The chain carries TRBV6-2 or TRBV6-3 and TRBJ1-5, with D possibly matching TRBD1 (5 bases). The CDR3 contains 13 residues. Germline V gene lookup returns CDR1 MNHEY and CDR2 SVGEGT. V was cut by 9 bases and J by 6 bases, with 15 bases left in between. In DNA, the CDR3 is TGTGCCAGTACCTTGAGCGGGGGTCAGCCCCAGCATTTT. As protein: CASTLSGGQPQHF.